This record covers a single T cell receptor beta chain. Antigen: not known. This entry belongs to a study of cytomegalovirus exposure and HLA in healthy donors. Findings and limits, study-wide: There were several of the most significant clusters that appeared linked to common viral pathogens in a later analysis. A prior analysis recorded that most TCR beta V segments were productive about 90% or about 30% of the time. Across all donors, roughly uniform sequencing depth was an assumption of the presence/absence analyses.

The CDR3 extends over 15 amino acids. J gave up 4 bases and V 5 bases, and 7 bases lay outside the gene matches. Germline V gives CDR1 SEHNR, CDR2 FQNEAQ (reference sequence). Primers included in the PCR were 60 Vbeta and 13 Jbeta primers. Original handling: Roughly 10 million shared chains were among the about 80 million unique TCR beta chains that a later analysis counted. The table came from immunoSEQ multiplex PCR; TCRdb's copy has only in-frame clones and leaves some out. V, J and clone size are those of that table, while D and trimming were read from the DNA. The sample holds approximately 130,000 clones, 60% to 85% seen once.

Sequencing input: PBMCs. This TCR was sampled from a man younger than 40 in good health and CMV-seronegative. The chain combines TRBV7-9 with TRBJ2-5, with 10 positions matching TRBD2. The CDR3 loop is CASSLDRLAGETQYF. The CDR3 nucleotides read TGTGCCAGCAGCCTCGACCGACTAGCGGGAGAGACCCAGTACTTC.